The 21 T cell receptor beta chains listed next were all sequenced from one sample in a study of blood T cell repertoires in COVID-19. Produced via immunoSEQ multiplex PCR; TCRdb's table is partial and in-frame only. The sample yields a few hundred thousand clones, 85% to 90% seen once. The specimen was peripheral blood. The receptors shown here come from a woman aged 60 to 75 with COVID-19, enrolled during active disease.

The chain joins TRBV15 to TRBJ1-5; 7 bases agree with TRBD1. The V gene end was trimmed by 5 bases and the J gene end by 2 bases; junction bases not matched to a gene: 6. Germline CDR1 and CDR2: LNHNV and YYDKDF (reference sequence). CDR3 length: 15 amino acids. The CDR3 loop reads CATSLDRVGNQPQHF. CDR3 DNA sequence: TGTGCCACCAGCCTCGACAGGGTCGGCAATCAGCCCCAGCATTTT.

CDR3 DNA sequence: TGTGCCAGCAGCTTAGGGACTAGCAGAGGAGAGACCCAGTACTTC. Translation gives CASSLGTSRGETQYF. The chain employs TRBV5-4 and TRBJ2-5; 9 positions match TRBD2. CDR1 and CDR2 (germline): SGHNT, YYREEE (reference sequence). The junction had 6 bases not matched to a gene; V was cut back by 2 bases and J by 4 bases. The CDR3 covers 15 residues.

J is TRBJ1-2 and V is TRBV6-5, with 7 bases fitting TRBD1. Trimming removed 6 bases from V and 3 bases from J; junction bases left unmatched: 7. Germline CDR1 reads MNHEY; CDR2 reads SVGAGI. CDR3 size: 14 residues. The CDR3 protein is CASSVTGSDYGYTF. The CDR3 DNA reads TGTGCCAGCAGCGTGACAGGGTCGGACTATGGCTACACCTTC.

V is TRBV4-3 and J is TRBJ1-2; a weak D match, TRBD1 (6 bases). The CDR3 is 15 residues long. CDR1 LGHNA and CDR2 YSLEER come from the germline V gene. With 0 bases removed from V and 5 bases from J, the gap between germline ends came to 13 bases. CDR3 in amino acids: CASSQDRGGKYGYTF. CDR3 DNA sequence: TGCGCCAGCAGCCAAGATCGCGGGGGCAAGTATGGCTACACCTTC.

The V and J genes are TRBV6-5 and TRBJ2-7, with TRBD2 matching over 7 bases. The CDR3 length is 15 residues. Per the germline V gene, CDR1 is MNHEY and CDR2 is SVGAGI. V shed 2 bases and J 4 bases; nucleotides not matched to a gene: 8. CDR3 DNA sequence: TGTGCCAGCAGTTACCCCGGGACGGGAGGATACGAGCAGTACTTC. It yields the protein CASSYPGTGGYEQYF.

This sequence joins TRBV6-5 and TRBJ1-1; 9 bases are a match to TRBD1. J gave up 4 bases and V 1 base, and 7 bases lay outside the gene matches. This CDR3 comprises 16 residues. Germline V CDR1 and CDR2: MNHEY, SVGAGI. CDR3 loop: CASSYLQGALGTEAFF. CDR3 bases: TGTGCCAGCAGTTACTTACAGGGGGCGCTTGGCACTGAAGCTTTCTTT.

The V gene is TRBV29-1, the J gene TRBJ2-5; 9 bases align to TRBD1. Unmatched junction bases numbered 10, after V lost 7 bases and J lost 4 bases. The CDR3 has 14 residues. Per germline, CDR1 SQVTM and CDR2 ANQGSEA. CDR3 nucleotides: TGCAGCGCCACAGGGGGACAGGGAGGAGAGACCCAGTACTTC. Protein: CSATGGQGGETQYF.

The gene calls are TRBV6-2 or TRBV6-3 and TRBJ2-2; D remains unclear. This CDR3 is 14 amino acids long. Germline lookup yields CDR1 MNHEY and CDR2 SVGEGT. V lost 4 bases and J lost 7, with 13 bases in between. The CDR3 loop reads CASSSRRSGGELFF. In DNA, the CDR3 is TGTGCCAGCAGTTCCAGACGCTCGGGCGGGGAGCTGTTTTTT.

This chain connects TRBV7-9 to TRBJ2-7; a possible D gene is TRBD1 (6 bases). Germline V gene sequence: CDR1 SEHNR, CDR2 FQNEAQ (reference sequence). This CDR3 region has 15 residues. V shed 4 bases and J shed 0 bases, with 13 bases lying between them. CDR3 nucleotide sequence: TGTGCCAGCAGCTCCCGACAGGACTTCTCCTACGAGCAGTACTTC. It encodes CASSSRQDFSYEQYF.

The CDR3 reads CASSPLYRGNSPLHF. CDR3 DNA: TGTGCCAGCTCACCACTTTACAGGGGGAATTCACCCCTCCACTTT. The V call is TRBV18, the J call TRBJ1-6; TRBD1 matches 8 bases. This CDR3 spans 15 amino acids. The trim removed 1 base at V and 7 bases at J, leaving 3 bases unmatched. CDR1 and CDR2 from the germline V gene are KGHSH and LQKENI.

The chain is built from TRBV9 and TRBJ2-7; maybe TRBD1 (6 bases). The V end lost 3 bases, the J end lost 6 bases, and 16 bases lay between the germline ends. The germline gives CDR1 SGDLS, CDR2 YYNGEE. The CDR3 runs to 14 residues. The CDR3 is CASSATGSTGEQYF. The CDR3, as DNA: TGTGCCAGCAGCGCCACAGGGTCTACCGGCGAGCAGTACTTC.

The chain combines TRBV6-5 with TRBJ1-4, with unresolved D. CDR3 length: 16 amino acids. Trimming cost V 2 bases and J 0 bases, with 10 bases left between them. Germline-derived CDR1 and CDR2 are MNHEY and SVGAGI. The CDR3: CASSYERAATNEKLFF. The CDR3 DNA reads TGTGCCAGCAGTTACGAGAGAGCTGCAACTAATGAAAAACTGTTTTTT.

This chain uses TRBV6-5 with TRBJ2-2; no definite D call. Germline V gene sequence: CDR1 MNHEY, CDR2 SVGAGI. The CDR3 has 14 amino acids. With 4 bases removed from V and 4 bases from J, the gap between germline ends came to 10 bases. This chain's CDR3 is CASSSYTGTGELFF. CDR3 bases: TGTGCCAGCAGTTCGTATACCGGCACCGGGGAGCTGTTTTTT.

Remarks on this clone: One end of the junction does not line up with germline, which may come from a read error. The V call is TRBV4-1, the J call TRBJ1-3, with a tentative D call TRBD1 (5 bases). This CDR3 has 14 residues. Germline V CDR1 and CDR2: MGHRA, YSYEKL. CDR3 residues: CASSQDGQGSTIYF. CDR3 DNA sequence: TGCGCCAGCAGCCAAGATGGGCAGGGAAGCACCATATATTTT.

This sequence joins TRBV29-1 and TRBJ1-2; 7 bases map to TRBD1. From germline, CDR1 is SQVTM and CDR2 ANQGSEA. The V segment lost 4 bases and the J segment 8 bases; nucleotides outside the gene matches: 4. This CDR3 spans 11 amino acids. In DNA form, the CDR3 reads TGCAGCGTTGGAGGGGGCGAAGGCTACACCTTC. Its translation is CSVGGGEGYTF.

J is TRBJ1-2 and V is TRBV7-8; tentative D call: TRBD1 (6 bases). V lost 5 bases to trimming and J lost 7 bases, with 17 bases between them. The length of the CDR3 is 14 residues. In germline, CDR1 is SGHVS, CDR2 FQNEAQ. The CDR3 loop is CASSHTGGRGGYTF. The CDR3 nucleotides read TGTGCCAGCAGCCATACTGGGGGCCGGGGTGGCTACACCTTC.

The chain employs TRBV3-1 (or the pseudogene TRBV3-2) and TRBJ2-3; weak D call: TRBD1 (6 bases). This CDR3 contains 14 residues. CDR1 LGHDT and CDR2 YNNKEL come from the germline V gene (reference sequence). The V end lost 3 bases, the J end lost 5 bases, and 12 bases lay between the germline ends. The CDR3 here is CASSQNWGQDTQYF. The CDR3 coding sequence is TGTGCCAGCAGCCAGAACTGGGGGCAAGATACGCAGTATTTT.

The chain combines TRBV9 with TRBJ1-4; D ambiguous. V was pared by 3 bases and J by 8 bases, with 11 bases between. The germline gives CDR1 SGDLS, CDR2 YYNGEE. The CDR3 covers 13 residues. The chain's CDR3 is CASSERVGEKLFF. CDR3 in DNA: TGTGCCAGCAGCGAACGGGTCGGGGAAAAACTGTTTTTT.

This sequence joins TRBV7-9 and TRBJ2-7; TRBD2 matches 12 bases. Losses at the gene ends were 5 bases for V and 2 bases for J; bases not matched to a gene: 10. Germline CDR1 SEHNR, CDR2 FQNEAQ (reference sequence). The CDR3 is 17 residues long. The CDR3 reads CASSQFQGLAGTYEQYF. CDR3 DNA sequence: TGTGCCAGCAGCCAGTTCCAAGGACTAGCGGGAACCTACGAGCAGTACTTC.

The J gene is TRBJ1-2, the V gene TRBV6-5, with D unresolved. Per germline, CDR1 MNHEY and CDR2 SVGAGI. The CDR3 totals 14 residues. V lost 2 bases and J lost 4, with 11 bases in between. The CDR3 nucleotides read TGTGCCAGCAGTTACGGCCAGGCTGGCTATGGCTACACCTTC. Translation: CASSYGQAGYGYTF.

The chain carries TRBV6-5 and TRBJ1-1; D may be TRBD1 (5 bases). The CDR3 contains 13 residues. Deletions cut 2 bases from V and 5 bases from J, with 9 bases between. Germline V lookup: CDR1 MNHEY, CDR2 SVGAGI. CDR3: CASSYLGGTEAFF. CDR3 nucleotides: TGTGCCAGCAGTTACCTCGGGGGGACTGAAGCTTTCTTT.